The present T cell receptor beta chain was sequenced within a study of T-cell memory formation after mild COVID-19. The overall study: Clustering of TCRs was largely donor specific. Study observations and caveats: Memory from before infection featured some responding clones, which suggests cross-reactive memory joined. Day 37-peaking second-wave clones had unconfirmed SARS-CoV-2 specificity.

Constant-segment primers served in 5'RACE that generated TCR alpha and TCR beta cDNA libraries bearing sample barcodes and UMIs. TCRdb reprocessed the 5' RACE reads with MiXCR, giving one entry per CDR3 protein. The repertoire holds more than 300,000 distinct CDR3 sequences, 20% to 25% seen once, with around a fifth in the top ten. Notes on this clonotype: Its target is not known.

The V and J ends lost 5 bases and 9 bases, in that order; junction bases with no gene match: 6. The CDR3 loop spans 15 amino acids. Germline CDR1 and CDR2: SGHTA and FQGNSA. Sequenced sample: PBMCs or a T cell subset sorted from them (not recorded which). The rearrangement joins TRBV7-2 to TRBJ1-6; 11 nucleotides line up with TRBD1. This receptor was identified in a man aged 18 to 30 who had mild COVID-19 (a few samples of this study predate the infection). Cell type and time point are not known. CDR3 DNA sequence: TGTGCCAGCAGCCCAGGGACAGGGGGGGGTTCACCCCTCCACTTT. Protein sequence: CASSPGTGGGSPLHF. The whole variable domain, filled in from reference TRBV7-2 and TRBJ1-6, reads GAGVSQSPSNKVTEKGKDVELRCDPISGHTALYWYRQSLGQGLEFLIYFQGNSAPDKSGLPSDRFSAERTGGSVSTLTIQRTQQEDSAVYLCASSPGTGGGSPLHFGNGTRLTVT.